This TCR beta chain was captured by sequencing in a study of blood T cell repertoires in COVID-19. The table came from immunoSEQ multiplex PCR; TCRdb's copy has only in-frame clones and leaves some out. Here the sample spans 160,000 or so clones, around nine tenths being singletons. The CDR3 runs to 13 residues. CDR1 and CDR2 (germline): KGHSH, LQKENI. With 6 bases removed from V and 4 bases from J, the gap between germline ends came to 12 bases. The sequence derives from a woman in her 70s with COVID-19, enrolled during active disease. What was sequenced was peripheral blood. The rearrangement uses TRBV18 and TRBJ2-5, with a possible D match to TRBD2 (6 bases). In DNA, the CDR3 is TGTGCCAGCTCCCCAGGGACTGGAGAGACCCAGTACTTC. Its protein is CASSPGTGETQYF.